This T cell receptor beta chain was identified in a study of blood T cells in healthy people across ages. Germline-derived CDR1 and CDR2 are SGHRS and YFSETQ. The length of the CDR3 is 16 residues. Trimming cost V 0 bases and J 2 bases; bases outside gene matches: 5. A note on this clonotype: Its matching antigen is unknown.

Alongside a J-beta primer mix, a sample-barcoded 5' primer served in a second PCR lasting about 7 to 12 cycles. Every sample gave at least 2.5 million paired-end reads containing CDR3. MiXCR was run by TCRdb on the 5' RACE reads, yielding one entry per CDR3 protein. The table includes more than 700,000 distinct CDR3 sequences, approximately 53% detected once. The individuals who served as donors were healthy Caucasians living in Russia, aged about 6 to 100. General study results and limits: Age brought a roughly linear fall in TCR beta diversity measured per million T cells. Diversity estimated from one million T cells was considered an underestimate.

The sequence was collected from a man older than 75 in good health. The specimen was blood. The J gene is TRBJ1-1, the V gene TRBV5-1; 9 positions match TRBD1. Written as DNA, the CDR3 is TGCGCCAGCAGCTTGGACATGACAGGGGGAAACACTGAAGCTTTCTTT. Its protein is CASSLDMTGGNTEAFF.